This T cell receptor beta chain was recovered during a study of blood T cells in healthy people across ages. Study overall: For every two T cells, template switching captured about one barcoded beta molecule.

For the second PCR, which ran for about 6 to 11 cycles, a sample-barcoded 5' primer and a J-beta primer mix were used. TCRdb reprocessed the 5' RACE reads via MiXCR and lists one record per CDR3 protein. The data contain over a million distinct CDR3 sequences, under 55% of them singletons. Study results and limitations: As age increased, TCR beta diversity per million T cells fell in a roughly linear fashion. The study found TCR beta diversity correlated strongly with naive T cell percentage.

Notes on this clonotype: Its specificity is not known.

Sample: blood. This sequence was found in a woman aged 18-29 years in good health.

The CDR3 region is CASSLAGGDSYNEQFF. CDR3 nucleotide sequence: TGTGCCAGCAGCTTGGCCGGCGGGGACTCCTACAATGAGCAGTTCTTC. The gene calls are TRBV5-6 and TRBJ2-1, with a possible D match to TRBD2 (6 bases). Germline values: CDR1 SGHDT, CDR2 YYEEEE. The V end was cut by 0 bases, the J end by 0 bases, with 10 bases between. This CDR3 has 16 residues.